These 26 T cell receptor beta chains were sequenced from one sample in a study of vaccination and CD4 T cells after COVID-19. The time point is: late sampling 161 to 241 days after vaccination in three convalescent patients. TCRdb independently ran MiXCR on the PCR reads; one entry per CDR3 protein. This sample has some 29,000 distinct CDR3 sequences, with roughly 51% found just once. The sample was CD4+ T cells from blood, taken about 7 months after SARS-CoV-2 vaccination. The source is a human donor who had recovered from COVID-19.

CDR3 residues: CSASTSGQGTQYF. In DNA, the CDR3 is TGCAGTGCTAGTACTAGCGGTCAGGGTACGCAGTATTTT. This rearrangement joins TRBV20-1 to TRBJ2-3, with TRBD2 matching over 8 bases. CDR1 and CDR2 from the germline V gene are DFQATT and SNEGSKA (reference sequence). The CDR3 consists of 13 residues. The ends lost 3 bases at V and 8 bases at J; junction bases unmatched: 7.

The chain couples TRBV27 to TRBJ2-6; 7 bases are shared with TRBD1. J lost 0 bases, V lost 3 bases, and 5 bases had no gene match. This CDR3 has 17 amino acids. Germline values: CDR1 MNHEY, CDR2 SMNVEV (reference sequence). In nucleotides, the CDR3 is TGTGCCAGCAGTTTCGGGACAGTTCTCTCTGGGGCCAACGTCCTGACTTTC. Translation gives CASSFGTVLSGANVLTF.

This clonotype has only a few counts. V and J are TRBV4-1 and TRBJ1-5; D not certain. This CDR3 spans 14 amino acids. Trimming took 1 base from V and 1 from J, leaving 5 bases between them. Germline V gene sequence: CDR1 MGHRA, CDR2 YSYEKL. The CDR3 loop is CASSQARSNQPQHF. The CDR3 coding sequence is TGCGCCAGCAGCCAAGCCAGGAGCAATCAGCCCCAGCATTTT.

This clonotype has a handful of counts. The chain is built from TRBV29-1 and TRBJ1-2, with D unclear. V was cut by 6 bases and J by 1 base, with 18 bases left in between. The CDR3 sequence is 15 residues long. Germline assignment: CDR1 SQVTM and CDR2 ANQGSEA. This chain's CDR3 is CSVHKAGSRNYGYTF. In DNA form, the CDR3 reads TGCAGCGTCCATAAGGCGGGGTCCCGTAACTATGGCTACACCTTC.

This clonotype was observed a few times. The V and J genes are TRBV20-1 and TRBJ1-1, with D hard to call. The CDR3 runs to 11 residues. Trimming shortened V by 6 bases and J by 0 bases, and 5 bases separated the two germline ends. Germline V lookup: CDR1 DFQATT, CDR2 SNEGSKA (reference sequence). CDR3: CSARVNTEAFF. CDR3 nucleotides: TGCAGTGCGCGGGTGAACACTGAAGCTTTCTTT.

In regard to this clonotype: The junction departs from the called germline gene at one end, perhaps through a read error. The chain joins TRBV6-1 to TRBJ2-3, with D maybe TRBD2 (5 bases). The germline V gene has CDR1 MNHNS and CDR2 SASEGT. The CDR3 sequence is 14 residues long. The CDR3 loop reads CAGSGLMATDTQYF. CDR3 sequence (DNA): TGTGCCGGCAGTGGACTTATGGCCACAGATACGCAGTATTTT.

The V and J genes are TRBV28 and TRBJ1-2; the match to TRBD1 covers 8 bases. Germline lookup yields CDR1 MDHEN and CDR2 SYDVKM. The V segment lost 6 bases and the J segment 4 bases; nucleotides outside the gene matches: 10. This CDR3 contains 15 residues. The chain's CDR3 is CASSSGQGWSYGYTF. The CDR3 region has the DNA TGTGCCAGCAGCTCAGGACAGGGTTGGTCCTATGGCTACACCTTC.

The chain combines TRBV28 with TRBJ2-7; the D call may be TRBD1 or TRBD2 (7 bases each). Germline V CDR1 and CDR2: MDHEN, SYDVKM. With 6 bases removed from V and 5 bases from J, the gap between germline ends came to 17 bases. This CDR3 has 14 residues. In DNA, the CDR3 is TGTGCCAGCAGACCCTCGACAGGGAGGGACGAGCAGTACTTC. Its protein product is CASRPSTGRDEQYF.

The chain links TRBV6-5 to TRBJ1-2, with unresolved D. Germline CDR1 MNHEY, CDR2 SVGAGI. Trimming stripped 0 bases from V and 2 bases from J, with 13 bases between. The length of the CDR3 is 16 residues. CDR3: CASSYSSRLLNYGYTF. CDR3 coding DNA: TGTGCCAGCAGTTACTCTTCCCGACTGTTGAACTATGGCTACACCTTC.

In its sample, this clonotype was seen a few times. V gene TRBV27 combines with J gene TRBJ2-1, with 12 bases identical to TRBD2. The germline gives CDR1 MNHEY, CDR2 SMNVEV (reference sequence). CDR3 size: 15 residues. The V gene end was trimmed by 4 bases and the J gene end by 7 bases; junction bases not matched to a gene: 5. In nucleotides, the CDR3 is TGTGCCAGCAGTTCATGGACTAGCGGGACGAATGAGCAGTTCTTC. Protein sequence: CASSSWTSGTNEQFF.

This clonotype was seen once. The J gene is TRBJ2-6, the V gene TRBV7-3; unclear D gene. The V end lost 3 bases, the J end lost 2 bases, and 5 bases lay between the germline ends. Germline V gene sequence: CDR1 SGHTA, CDR2 FQGTGA. The CDR3 is 14 residues long. The CDR3 here is CASSFSTGANVLTF. CDR3 DNA: TGTGCCAGCAGCTTTTCAACTGGGGCCAACGTCCTGACTTTC. Full variable domain (outside the CDR3, taken from reference TRBV7-3 and TRBJ2-6): GAGVSQTPSNKVTEKGKYVELRCDPISGHTALYWYRQSLGQGPEFLIYFQGTGAADDSGLPNDRFFAVRPEGSVSTLKIQRTERGDSAVYLCASSFSTGANVLTFGAGSRLTVL.

In its sample, this clonotype is medium-sized. The V call is TRBV4-3, the J call TRBJ2-7; no firm D call. The V and J ends lost 1 base and 3 bases respectively, with 7 bases between them. Germline V gene data show CDR1 as LGHNA and CDR2 as YSLEER. The CDR3 has 13 amino acids. CDR3 sequence: CASSQGWGYEQYF. The CDR3 DNA reads TGCGCCAGCAGCCAAGGGTGGGGCTACGAGCAGTACTTC.

This chain uses TRBV7-2 with TRBJ2-3; TRBD2 matches 7 bases. The V segment lost 5 bases and the J segment 5 bases; nucleotides outside the gene matches: 4. The germline V gene encodes CDR1 SGHTA and CDR2 FQGNSA. This CDR3 is 13 amino acids long. CDR3 in amino acids: CASSVEREDTQYF. The CDR3 nucleotides are TGTGCCAGCAGCGTCGAGCGGGAAGATACGCAGTATTTT.

There are a few counts of this clonotype. The gene calls are TRBV15 and TRBJ2-3, with 8 positions matching TRBD2. The germline V gene has CDR1 LNHNV and CDR2 YYDKDF (reference sequence). The CDR3 is 15 residues long. V was clipped by 5 bases and J by 6 bases; unmatched bases: 10. The CDR3 sequence is CATSEEGTRVDTQYF. CDR3 bases: TGTGCCACCAGCGAGGAGGGGACTAGGGTGGATACGCAGTATTTT. Together with reference TRBV15 and TRBJ2-3, the CDR3 gives the full variable domain: DAMVIQNPRYQVTQFGKPVTLSCSQTLNHNVMYWYQQKSSQAPKLLFHYYDKDFNNEADTPDNFQSRRPNTSFCFLDIRSPGLGDTAMYLCATSEEGTRVDTQYFGPGTRLTVL.

This chain links TRBV28 with TRBJ2-7, with D perhaps matching TRBD1 or TRBD2 (5 bases each). Germline CDR1 is MDHEN and CDR2 is SYDVKM. The V end lost 6 bases, the J end lost 3 bases, and 15 bases lay between the germline ends. The CDR3 is 14 amino acids. CDR3: CASSINGDGYEQYF. For the CDR3, the DNA is TGTGCCAGCAGCATAAATGGGGACGGCTACGAGCAGTACTTC.

The V call is TRBV20-1, the J call TRBJ2-2; D ambiguous. There are 15 residues in the CDR3. The germline V and J ends were trimmed by 6 bases and 3 bases, with 17 bases remaining between them. The V gene's germline CDR1 is DFQATT and CDR2 SNEGSKA (reference sequence). CDR3 DNA sequence: TGCAGTGCCGAACAGCAAGCTCGCGACACCGGGGAGCTGTTTTTT. Protein: CSAEQQARDTGELFF.

This chain uses TRBV20-1 with TRBJ1-2, with 7 bases identical to TRBD1. After removal of 1 base from V and 4 bases from J, the junction contained 18 bases not matched to a gene. There are 18 residues in the CDR3. Germline V gene data show CDR1 as DFQATT and CDR2 as SNEGSKA (reference sequence). CDR3: CSARVPQGGHITFYGYTF. Here the CDR3 DNA reads TGCAGTGCTAGAGTTCCCCAGGGGGGGCACATTACATTCTATGGCTACACCTTC.

About this clonotype itself: One junction end disagrees with the germline gene, perhaps due to a read error. The V and J genes are TRBV6-1 and TRBJ2-7; either TRBD1 or TRBD2 may fit D (5 bases each). This CDR3 contains 17 residues. Germline values: CDR1 MNHNS, CDR2 SASEGT. CDR3 amino acids: CVSSRQWDGGSFYEQYF. Here the CDR3 DNA reads TGTGTCAGCAGTCGGCAATGGGACGGAGGAAGTTTCTACGAGCAGTACTTC.

In regard to this clonotype: At one of its ends the junction is not consistent with the germline gene, which may arise from a read error. The J gene is TRBJ2-2, the V gene TRBV6-1; D may be TRBD1 or TRBD2 (5 bases each). The CDR3 contains 15 residues. CDR1 MNHNS and CDR2 SASEGT come from the germline V gene. The CDR3 sequence: CASSPMGTNTGEPFF. The CDR3 DNA reads as TGTGCCAGCTCCCCTATGGGGACGAACACCGGGGAGCCGTTTTTT.

The chain recombines TRBV5-4 with TRBJ1-1; 7 bases are a match to TRBD1. The germline gives CDR1 SGHNT, CDR2 YYREEE (reference sequence). The V and J ends lost 4 bases and 1 base, in that order; junction bases with no gene match: 4. This CDR3 has 14 amino acids. Here the CDR3 reads CASSHRDRNTEAFF. DNA for the CDR3: TGTGCCAGCAGCCACCGGGACAGGAACACTGAAGCTTTCTTT.

This clonotype was recorded a few times. The V gene is TRBV15, the J gene TRBJ2-3, with 7 bases matching TRBD2. The CDR3 consists of 15 residues. From germline, CDR1 is LNHNV and CDR2 YYDKDF (reference sequence). Losses at the gene ends were 0 bases for V and 4 bases for J; bases not matched to a gene: 4. The CDR3 here is CATSRDPREADTQYF. The CDR3 DNA sequence: TGTGCCACCAGCAGAGATCCCCGGGAGGCAGATACGCAGTATTTT. Variable domain in full (rest from reference TRBV15 and TRBJ2-3): DAMVIQNPRYQVTQFGKPVTLSCSQTLNHNVMYWYQQKSSQAPKLLFHYYDKDFNNEADTPDNFQSRRPNTSFCFLDIRSPGLGDTAMYLCATSRDPREADTQYFGPGTRLTVL.

J is TRBJ2-5 and V is TRBV4-1, with TRBD2 identical over 14 bases. Germline lookup yields CDR1 MGHRA and CDR2 YSYEKL. The CDR3 has 16 amino acids. Unmatched junction bases numbered 6, after V lost 4 bases and J lost 5 bases. The CDR3 sequence: CASSPGTSGRGETQYF. The DNA of the CDR3 is TGCGCCAGCAGCCCCGGGACTAGCGGGAGAGGGGAGACCCAGTACTTC.

The V gene is TRBV9, the J gene TRBJ2-3; a weak D match, TRBD1 (6 bases). The germline V and J ends were trimmed by 4 bases and 0 bases, with 18 bases remaining between them. Germline values: CDR1 SGDLS, CDR2 YYNGEE. The CDR3 has 17 residues. In DNA form, the CDR3 reads TGTGCCAGCAGCCCCCCTCAAGGGGGACCCAGCACAGATACGCAGTATTTT. Translating gives CASSPPQGGPSTDTQYF.

The rearrangement uses TRBV12-3 or TRBV12-4 and TRBJ1-2; no definite D call. The CDR3 sequence is 12 residues long. Trimming took off 6 bases at V and 2 bases at J, with 7 bases between the two ends. The CDR3 reads CASSQANYGYTF. The CDR3 nucleotides are TGTGCCAGCAGCCAGGCAAACTATGGCTACACCTTC.

J is TRBJ2-5 and V is TRBV20-1; maybe TRBD2 (6 bases). The germline V gene encodes CDR1 DFQATT and CDR2 SNEGSKA (reference sequence). Trimming left V 3 bases short and J 5 bases short, with 16 bases between. The CDR3 is made up of 14 amino acids. The CDR3 DNA reads TGCAGTGCTAGGCAGACATCTGGGGGGGAGACCCAGTACTTC. Amino acids: CSARQTSGGETQYF.

The V and J genes are TRBV6-5 and TRBJ2-7; 7 bases match TRBD1. V lost 0 bases, J lost 3 bases, and 11 bases stayed unmatched. In germline, CDR1 is MNHEY, CDR2 SVGAGI. The CDR3 has 17 amino acids. The CDR3 nucleotides are TGTGCCAGCAGTTACTCGCCCCGGGACAGAACTAACTACGAGCAGTACTTC. This gives the protein CASSYSPRDRTNYEQYF.